A single sample is the source of the 18 T cell receptor beta chains below, sequenced in a study of shared clonotypes between healthy human individuals. Terminally differentiated effector memory CD45RA+ cells were left out of the naive CD8 fraction, which was CD45RO-negative and positively selected for CCR7. Clones were sequenced by immunoSEQ multiplex PCR, and TCRdb holds only the in-frame ones, with some missing. Among about 2,200,000 clones listed, about 93% were seen once. Specimen: naive CD8+ T cells from PBMCs. Receptor source: a man in his late teens or twenties in good health. Some clones in this sample may be carry-over from other donors' samples.

The CDR3 DNA follows: TGTGCCACCAGGATGACTAGCGGAGACACAGATACGCAGTATTTT. This translates into CATRMTSGDTDTQYF. The chain has TRBV15 and TRBJ2-3; TRBD2 matches 9 bases. This CDR3 contains 15 residues. CDR1 and CDR2 from the germline V gene are LNHNV and YYDKDF (reference sequence). With V trimmed by 6 bases and J by 2 bases, 6 bases remained unmatched.

V gene TRBV10-3 combines with J gene TRBJ2-7; no clear D gene. The ends were cut back, 0 bases at V and 3 bases at J, with 6 bases in the middle. The CDR3 spans 13 residues. Germline CDR1 and CDR2: ENHRY and SYGVKD. The CDR3 loop reads CAISESKVYEQYF. The CDR3 DNA sequence: TGTGCCATCAGTGAGTCGAAGGTCTACGAGCAGTACTTC.

J is TRBJ1-3 and V is TRBV7-6; tentative D call: TRBD1 (6 bases). The CDR3 consists of 14 residues. Germline values: CDR1 SGHVS, CDR2 FNYEAQ. V was trimmed by 6 bases and J by 3 bases, leaving 12 bases between them. This CDR3 is CASRPRGGGNTIYF. The CDR3 DNA reads as TGTGCCAGCAGACCCAGGGGAGGTGGAAACACCATATATTTT.

The chain has TRBV7-9 and TRBJ1-2; no definite D call. V lost 1 base and J 4 bases, leaving 10 bases between the germline ends. The CDR3 covers 14 residues. The germline CDR1 and CDR2 sequences are SEHNR and FQNEAQ (reference sequence). The CDR3 sequence: CASSLGQPTYGYTF. The CDR3 bases are TGTGCCAGCAGCTTAGGCCAACCTACCTATGGCTACACCTTC.

The V gene is TRBV30, the J gene TRBJ1-1, with no clear D. V dropped 0 bases and J dropped 7 bases, with 15 bases sitting between them. The germline V gene has CDR1 GTSNPN and CDR2 SVGIG (reference sequence). The CDR3 extends over 14 amino acids. The CDR3 reads CAWSVRGYSIEAFF. In nucleotides, the CDR3 is TGTGCCTGGAGTGTAAGAGGGTACAGCATTGAAGCTTTCTTT.

This clone was counted a few times. J is TRBJ1-1 and V is TRBV9; perhaps TRBD1 as D (5 bases). Germline assignment: CDR1 SGDLS and CDR2 YYNGEE. The V and J ends lost 3 bases and 2 bases respectively, with 14 bases between them. This CDR3 has 15 amino acids. CDR3 DNA: TGTGCCAGCAGCGAAAAGGGGCATGGCAACACTGAAGCTTTCTTT. Translating it yields CASSEKGHGNTEAFF.

About this clone: The sample contains more than one DNA sequence encoding this CDR3. The chain is built from TRBV7-9 and TRBJ2-7; 9 bases match TRBD1. The CDR3 sequence is 16 residues long. Unmatched junction bases numbered 11, after V lost 4 bases and J lost 4 bases. Germline V gene data show CDR1 as SEHNR and CDR2 as FQNEAQ (reference sequence). The CDR3 coding sequence is TGTGCCAGCAGCTCAGTAACAGGGGGCTCCCCGTACGAGCAGTACTTC. Translated, it gives CASSSVTGGSPYEQYF.

The chain couples TRBV4-3 to TRBJ2-1, with a possible D match to TRBD2 (6 bases). This CDR3 is built from 15 residues. Trimming left V 4 bases short and J 7 bases short, with 17 bases between. Germline values: CDR1 LGHNA, CDR2 YSLEER. The CDR3 sequence: CASSPSGSIENEQFF. CDR3 in DNA: TGCGCCAGCAGCCCCTCCGGGAGTATAGAAAATGAGCAGTTCTTC.

The CDR3 coding sequence is TGTGCCAGCAGGGACCGTGGCACAGATACGCAGTATTTT. Translation gives CASRDRGTDTQYF. The V gene is TRBV6-4, the J gene TRBJ2-3; D call uncertain. V shed 6 bases and J shed 1 base, with 8 bases lying between them. Germline CDR1 is MRHNA and CDR2 is SNTAGT. CDR3 length equals 13 residues.

The V gene is TRBV12-5, the J gene TRBJ2-1; 10 bases are a match to TRBD2. After removal of 6 bases from V and 15 bases from J, the junction contained 8 bases not matched to a gene. The CDR3 has 12 residues. The germline V gene encodes CDR1 LGHNT and CDR2 FRNRAP. The CDR3 here is CASGEGLARPFF. CDR3 sequence (DNA): TGTGCTAGTGGAGAGGGACTAGCGCGTCCGTTCTTC.

The chain combines TRBV7-9 with TRBJ2-3; no clear D. Deletions cut 6 bases from V and 2 bases from J, with 9 bases between. The CDR3 is made up of 13 amino acids. Looked up from germline, CDR1 is SEHNR and CDR2 is FQNEAQ (reference sequence). CDR3: CASSQTLTDTQYF. The CDR3 nucleotides are TGTGCCAGCAGTCAGACCCTCACAGATACGCAGTATTTT.

About this clone itself: Distinct nucleotide sequences in the sample also encode this CDR3. The V gene is TRBV9, the J gene TRBJ2-7; 8 bases agree with TRBD1. With 2 bases clipped from V and 0 bases from J, the junction kept 1 base outside the gene matches. Germline V gene lookup returns CDR1 SGDLS and CDR2 YYNGEE. The CDR3 runs 14 residues. DNA for the CDR3: TGTGCCAGCAGCGTTACAGGGGGCTCCTACGAGCAGTACTTC. It translates to CASSVTGGSYEQYF.

This chain links TRBV27 with TRBJ1-4; D call uncertain. V lost 5 bases to trimming and J lost 7 bases, with 8 bases between them. Germline loops: CDR1 MNHEY, CDR2 SMNVEV (reference sequence). The length of the CDR3 is 12 residues. The CDR3 sequence is CASSRSGEKLFF. CDR3 coding DNA: TGTGCCAGCAGTCGAAGTGGTGAAAAACTGTTTTTT.

The chain couples TRBV7-9 to TRBJ2-5, with D perhaps TRBD1 or TRBD2 (5 bases each). CDR3 length equals 15 residues. Trimming took 0 bases from V and 4 from J, leaving 12 bases between them. CDR1 is SEHNR and CDR2 is FQNEAQ in the germline V gene (reference sequence). The DNA of the CDR3 is TGTGCCAGCAGCTTAGCGGGGGTAGGCAGAGAGACCCAGTACTTC. It translates to CASSLAGVGRETQYF.

The chain carries TRBV5-1 and TRBJ1-2, with 8 bases that match TRBD1. This CDR3 has 15 amino acids. The ends lost 0 bases at V and 3 bases at J; junction bases unmatched: 4. Germline V CDR1 and CDR2: SGHRS, YFSETQ. In nucleotides, the CDR3 is TGCGCCAGCAGCTTGGGGACAGGGTTAGACTATGGCTACACCTTC. Its translation is CASSLGTGLDYGYTF. The whole variable domain, remainder taken from reference TRBV5-1 and TRBJ1-2, is KAGVTQTPRYLIKTRGQQVTLSCSPISGHRSVSWYQQTPGQGLQFLFEYFSETQRNKGNFPGRFSGRQFSNSRSEMNVSTLELGDSALYLCASSLGTGLDYGYTFGSGTRLTVV.

The sample holds one count of this clone. This rearrangement joins TRBV7-8 to TRBJ2-7, with TRBD1 matching 7 bases. The CDR3 has 14 amino acids. The trim removed 3 bases at V and 4 bases at J, leaving 6 bases unmatched. The germline V gene has CDR1 SGHVS and CDR2 FQNEAQ. CDR3 nucleotides: TGTGCCAGCAGCTTGTTCACAGGGGCTTACGAGCAGTACTTC. This gives the protein CASSLFTGAYEQYF. The variable domain in full, with the rest retrieved from reference TRBV7-8 and TRBJ2-7, is GAGVSQSPRYKVAKRGQDVALRCDPISGHVSLFWYQQALGQGPEFLTYFQNEAQLDKSGLPSDRFFAERPEGSVSTLKIQRTQQEDSAVYLCASSLFTGAYEQYFGPGTRLTVT.

This rearrangement joins TRBV9 to TRBJ1-2, with TRBD1 identical over 9 bases. The CDR3 has 13 amino acids. In germline, CDR1 is SGDLS, CDR2 YYNGEE. The junction had 4 bases not matched to a gene; V was cut back by 4 bases and J by 6 bases. In DNA, the CDR3 is TGTGCCAGCAGCCCGGACAGGGGTGATGGCTACACCTTC. Amino acid sequence: CASSPDRGDGYTF.

The CDR3 loop reads CATSQRDRGGRSQHF. CDR3 bases: TGTGCCACCAGCCAAAGGGACCGAGGGGGGAGGTCCCAGCATTTT. The chain is built from TRBV15 and TRBJ1-5, with D maybe TRBD1 (6 bases). The CDR3 length is 15 residues. Germline CDR1 LNHNV, CDR2 YYDKDF (reference sequence). Trimming shortened V by 5 bases and J by 11 bases, and 22 bases separated the two germline ends.